This TCR beta chain derives from a study of response to subunit inactivated influenza vaccine. A remark on this clonotype: No antigen is known for it.

Points from the study as a whole: Authors proposed each seasonal influenza vaccination draws in few new T cells.

The V gene end was trimmed by 5 bases and the J gene end by 5 bases; junction bases not matched to a gene: 6. Germline CDR1 is SGHTA and CDR2 is FQGNSA. The CDR3 contains 14 residues. TCRdb reanalysed the RT-PCR reads using MiXCR and keeps one entry per CDR3 protein. This table holds 600,000 to 850,000 distinct CDR3 sequences, 12% to 15% found once. The starting material was PBMCs from blood, obtained around two weeks before vaccination. The rearrangement joins TRBV7-2 to TRBJ2-5, with 9 bases matching TRBD2. The receptor's source is a man aged 50 to 60 who received an inactivated influenza vaccine. The CDR3 nucleotides read TGTGCCAGCAGCCCCCAAGGACTAGCGGAGACCCAGTACTTC. Its translation: CASSPQGLAETQYF. Supplemented by reference TRBV7-2 and TRBJ2-5, the full variable domain reads GAGVSQSPSNKVTEKGKDVELRCDPISGHTALYWYRQSLGQGLEFLIYFQGNSAPDKSGLPSDRFSAERTGGSVSTLTIQRTQQEDSAVYLCASSPQGLAETQYFGPGTRLLVL.